This entry concerns a single T cell receptor (beta chain). Its antigen is as yet unknown. The naive CD8 fraction comprised CD45RO-negative cells positively selected for CCR7 and excluded terminally differentiated effector memory CD45RA+ cells. Repertoires were generated with immunoSEQ multiplex PCR, while TCRdb's copy carries only in-frame clones and drops some. Of around 600,000 clones in the sample, approximately 96% were seen once. The sample originates from a study of shared clonotypes between healthy human individuals. Study background: Donors were a couple of women and a few men aged 18 to 49.

CDR1 SQVTM and CDR2 ANQGSEA come from the germline V gene. Losses at the gene ends were 5 bases for V and 1 base for J; bases not matched to a gene: 14. The CDR3 is 17 residues long. Broader study findings: Investigators expected sequencing depth to affect clonotype sharing among donors. Between four donors, naive CD4 clonotypes were shared at a level of about 5%.

This sequence joins TRBV29-1 and TRBJ2-7, with 10 bases matching TRBD2. Source material: naive CD8+ T cells sorted from blood. This TCR derives from a woman aged 25 to 39 in good health. CDR3 coding DNA: TGCAGCGTTATATCTAGCGGGAGTGGCGGTAAGTCCTACGAGCAGTACTTC. Translating it yields CSVISSGSGGKSYEQYF.